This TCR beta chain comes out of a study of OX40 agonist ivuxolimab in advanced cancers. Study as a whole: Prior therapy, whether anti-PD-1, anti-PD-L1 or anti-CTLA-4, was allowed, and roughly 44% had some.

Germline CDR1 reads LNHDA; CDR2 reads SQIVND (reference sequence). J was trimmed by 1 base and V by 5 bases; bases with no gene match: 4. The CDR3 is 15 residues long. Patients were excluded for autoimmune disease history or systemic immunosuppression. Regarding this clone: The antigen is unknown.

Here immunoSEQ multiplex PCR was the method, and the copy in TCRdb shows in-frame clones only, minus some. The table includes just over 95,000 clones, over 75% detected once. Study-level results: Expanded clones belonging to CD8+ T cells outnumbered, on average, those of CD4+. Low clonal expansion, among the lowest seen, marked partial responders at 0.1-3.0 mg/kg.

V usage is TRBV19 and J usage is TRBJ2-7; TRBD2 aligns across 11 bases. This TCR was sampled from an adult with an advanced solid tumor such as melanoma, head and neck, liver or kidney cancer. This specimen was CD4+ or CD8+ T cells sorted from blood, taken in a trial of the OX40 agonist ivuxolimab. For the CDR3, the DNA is TGTGCCAGTAGTTCAGGGACTAGCGGTTCCTACGAGCAGTACTTC. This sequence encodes CASSSGTSGSYEQYF.